The 3 T cell receptor beta chains below were found in one sample sequenced in a study of regulatory T cells in long-lasting Graves disease. Time point indicated: newly diagnosed GD, antithyroid drugs for less than 3 months. The TCR library was made from RNA extracted from PBMCs. iRepertoire HTBI primers and Arm-PCR of CDR3 regions built TCR beta libraries. TCRdb reprocessed the multiplex PCR reads with MiXCR, giving one entry per CDR3 protein. The sample gives under 500,000 distinct CDR3 sequences, about a sixth of which show up once; 9.5% to 12% is in the top ten. These data were also filed under a second study, of T cells in Graves' hyperthyroidism and ophthalmopathy.

Sequenced material: peripheral blood mononuclear cells (PBMCs), taken at new diagnosis, from a patient treated with antithyroid drugs. These receptor sequences come from a woman in her twenties or thirties with Graves disease.

The chain joins TRBV20-1 to TRBJ1-1; D call uncertain. The CDR3 length is 12 residues. The germline CDR1 and CDR2 sequences are DFQATT and SNEGSKA (reference sequence). With 8 bases removed from V and 3 bases from J, the gap between germline ends came to 13 bases. CDR3 protein: CSLRYSYTEAFF. CDR3 bases: TGCAGTCTAAGGTATAGCTACACTGAAGCTTTCTTT.

This clonotype was counted ten times or more. Compared with germline, one end of the junction differs, possibly owing to a read error. This chain connects TRBV7-7 to TRBJ2-5, with TRBD2 identical over 7 bases. The CDR3 covers 15 residues. Per germline, CDR1 SSHAT and CDR2 FNYEAQ (reference sequence). The CDR3 sequence: CASSLAGDLSETQYF. CDR3 bases: TGTGCTAGCAGCTTGGCGGGAGATTTGTCAGAGACCCAGTACTTC. Supplemented by reference TRBV7-7 and TRBJ2-5, the full variable domain reads GAGVSQSPRYKVTKRGQDVTLRCDPISSHATLYWYQQALGQGPEFLTYFNYEAQPDKSGLPSDRFSAERPEGSISTLTIQRTEQRDSAMYRCASSLAGDLSETQYFGPGTRLLVL.

This clonotype was counted ten times or more. The chain employs TRBV6-2 or TRBV6-3 and TRBJ2-2; 9 positions agree with TRBD1. With 6 bases clipped from V and 2 bases from J, the junction kept 19 bases outside the gene matches. This CDR3 spans 20 amino acids. Per germline, CDR1 MNHEY and CDR2 SVGEGT. Written as DNA, the CDR3 is TGTGCCAGCAGGACTTACCACGGATGGGACAGGGAAATTAACACCGGGGAGCTGTTTTTT. It yields the protein CASRTYHGWDREINTGELFF.